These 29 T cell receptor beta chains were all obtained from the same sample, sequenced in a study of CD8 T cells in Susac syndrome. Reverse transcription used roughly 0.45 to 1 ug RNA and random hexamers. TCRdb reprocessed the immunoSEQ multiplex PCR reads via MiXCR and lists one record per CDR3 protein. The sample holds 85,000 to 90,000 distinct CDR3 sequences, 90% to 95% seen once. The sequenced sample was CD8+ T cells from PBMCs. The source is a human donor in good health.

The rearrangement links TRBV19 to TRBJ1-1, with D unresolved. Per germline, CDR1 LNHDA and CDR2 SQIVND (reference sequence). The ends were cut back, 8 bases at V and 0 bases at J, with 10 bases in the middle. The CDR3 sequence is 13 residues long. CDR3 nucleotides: TGTGCCAGTTCCGGCAACATGAACACTGAAGCTTTCTTT. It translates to CASSGNMNTEAFF.

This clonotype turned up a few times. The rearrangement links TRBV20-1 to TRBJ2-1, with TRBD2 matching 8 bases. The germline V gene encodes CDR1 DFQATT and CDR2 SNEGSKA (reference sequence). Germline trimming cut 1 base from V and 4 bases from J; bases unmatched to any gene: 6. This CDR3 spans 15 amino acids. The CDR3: CSARVGAGDYNEQFF. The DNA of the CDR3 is TGCAGTGCTAGAGTGGGAGCGGGGGATTACAATGAGCAGTTCTTC.

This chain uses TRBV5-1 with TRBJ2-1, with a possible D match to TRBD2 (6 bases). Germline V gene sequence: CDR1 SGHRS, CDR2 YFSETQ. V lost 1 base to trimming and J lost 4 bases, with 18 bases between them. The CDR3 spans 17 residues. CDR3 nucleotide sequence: TGCGCCAGCAGCTTGAATCCGGGGGAGAAAAGTTACAATGAGCAGTTCTTC. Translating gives CASSLNPGEKSYNEQFF.

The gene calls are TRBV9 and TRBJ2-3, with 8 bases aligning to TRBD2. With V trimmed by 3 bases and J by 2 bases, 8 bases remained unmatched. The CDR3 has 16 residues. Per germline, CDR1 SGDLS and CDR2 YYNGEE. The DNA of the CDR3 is TGTGCCAGCAGCGCAGTGGCACTAGCGGTCACAGATACGCAGTATTTT. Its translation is CASSAVALAVTDTQYF.

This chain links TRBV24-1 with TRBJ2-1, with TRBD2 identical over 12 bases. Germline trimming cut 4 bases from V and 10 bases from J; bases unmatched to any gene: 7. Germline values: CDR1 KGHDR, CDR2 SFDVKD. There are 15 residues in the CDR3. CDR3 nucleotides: TGTGCCACCAGTGAGGCTAGCGGGGGGGCTAGAGAGCAGTTCTTC. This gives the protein CATSEASGGAREQFF.

The CDR3 sequence: CASSADQGWGWSPLHF. In nucleotides, the CDR3 is TGTGCCAGCAGCGCAGATCAAGGGTGGGGATGGTCACCCCTCCACTTT. This sequence joins TRBV9 and TRBJ1-6; D gene uncertain. The CDR3 extends over 16 amino acids. Germline V CDR1 and CDR2: SGDLS, YYNGEE. V shed 3 bases and J shed 10 bases, with 20 bases lying between them.

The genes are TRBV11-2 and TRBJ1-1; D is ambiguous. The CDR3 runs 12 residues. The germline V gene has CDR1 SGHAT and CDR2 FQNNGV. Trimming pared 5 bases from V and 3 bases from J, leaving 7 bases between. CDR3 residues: CASSPPDTEAFF. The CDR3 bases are TGTGCCAGCAGCCCCCCGGACACTGAAGCTTTCTTT.

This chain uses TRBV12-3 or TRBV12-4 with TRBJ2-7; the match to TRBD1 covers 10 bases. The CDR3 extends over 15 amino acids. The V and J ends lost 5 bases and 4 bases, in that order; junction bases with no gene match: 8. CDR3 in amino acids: CASSPRDRGGYEQYF. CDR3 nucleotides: TGTGCCAGCAGTCCCCGGGACAGGGGAGGGTACGAGCAGTACTTC.

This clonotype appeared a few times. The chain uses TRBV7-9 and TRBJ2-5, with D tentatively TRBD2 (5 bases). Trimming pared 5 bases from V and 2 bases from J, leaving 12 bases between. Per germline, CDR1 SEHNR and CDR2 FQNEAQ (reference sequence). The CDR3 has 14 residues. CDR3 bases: TGTGCCAGCAGCGAACCGGGGTATCAAGAGACCCAGTACTTC. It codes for CASSEPGYQETQYF. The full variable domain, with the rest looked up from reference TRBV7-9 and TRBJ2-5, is DTGVSQNPRHKITKRGQNVTFRCDPISEHNRLYWYRQTLGQGPEFLTYFQNEAQLEKSRLLSDRFSAERPKGSFSTLEIQRTEQGDSAMYLCASSEPGYQETQYFGPGTRLLVL.

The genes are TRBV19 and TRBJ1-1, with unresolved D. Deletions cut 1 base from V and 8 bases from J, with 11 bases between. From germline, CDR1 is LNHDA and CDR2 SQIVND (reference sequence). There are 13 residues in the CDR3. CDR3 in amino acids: CASSIVVWAEAFF. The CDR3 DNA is TGTGCCAGTAGTATAGTCGTCTGGGCAGAAGCTTTCTTT.

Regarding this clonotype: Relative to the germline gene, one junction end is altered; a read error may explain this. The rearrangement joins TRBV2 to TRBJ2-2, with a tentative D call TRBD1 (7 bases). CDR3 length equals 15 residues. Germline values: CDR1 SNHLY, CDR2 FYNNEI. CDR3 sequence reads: CASSRDREVTVELFF. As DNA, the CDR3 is TGTGCCAGCAGTCGAGACAGGGAGGTAACCGTGGAGCTGTTTTTT.

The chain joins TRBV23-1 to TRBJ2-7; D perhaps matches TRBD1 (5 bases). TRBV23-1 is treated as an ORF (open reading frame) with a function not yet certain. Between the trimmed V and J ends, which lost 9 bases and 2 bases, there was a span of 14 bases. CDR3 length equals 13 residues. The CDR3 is CASMVDSAYEQYF. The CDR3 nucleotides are TGCGCCAGTATGGTCGACAGCGCCTACGAGCAGTACTTC.

The CDR3 region is CASSTLTPDRGSGANVLTF. The CDR3 nucleotides are TGTGCCAGCAGCACACTAACCCCGGACAGGGGCTCTGGGGCCAACGTCCTGACTTTC. V and J are TRBV21-1 and TRBJ2-6; TRBD1 was called by the table and not checked on the DNA. TRBV21-1 is recorded as a pseudogene. This CDR3 region has 19 residues.

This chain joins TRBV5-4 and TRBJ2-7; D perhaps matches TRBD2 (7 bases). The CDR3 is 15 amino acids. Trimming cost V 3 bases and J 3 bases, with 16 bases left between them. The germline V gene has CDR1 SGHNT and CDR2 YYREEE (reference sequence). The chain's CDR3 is CASSSFEGGDYEQYF. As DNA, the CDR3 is TGTGCCAGCAGCTCCTTTGAGGGGGGGGACTACGAGCAGTACTTC.

This chain's CDR3 is CAWSPSGGYNEQFF. The DNA of the CDR3 is TGTGCCTGGAGTCCCAGCGGGGGGTACAATGAGCAGTTCTTC. The chain combines TRBV30 with TRBJ2-1, with 9 bases that match TRBD2. V dropped 2 bases and J dropped 4; count of bases not matched to a gene: 3. Germline-derived CDR1 and CDR2 are GTSNPN and SVGIG (reference sequence). The CDR3 totals 14 residues.

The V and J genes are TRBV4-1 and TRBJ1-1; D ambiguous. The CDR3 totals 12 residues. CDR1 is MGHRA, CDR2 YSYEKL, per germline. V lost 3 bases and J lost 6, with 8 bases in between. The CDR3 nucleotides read TGCGCCAGCAGCCATTCGTCGTCTGAAGCTTTCTTT. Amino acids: CASSHSSSEAFF.

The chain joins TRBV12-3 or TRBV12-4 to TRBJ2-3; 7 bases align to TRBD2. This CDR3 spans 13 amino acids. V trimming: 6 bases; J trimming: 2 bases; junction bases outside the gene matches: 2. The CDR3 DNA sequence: TGTGCCAGCAGGGGAGGGGCCACAGATACGCAGTATTTT. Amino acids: CASRGGATDTQYF.

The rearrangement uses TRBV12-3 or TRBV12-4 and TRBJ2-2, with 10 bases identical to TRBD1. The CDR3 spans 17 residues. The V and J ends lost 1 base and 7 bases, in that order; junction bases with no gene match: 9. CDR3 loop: CASSLELGTGVNGELFF. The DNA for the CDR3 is TGTGCCAGCAGTTTAGAGCTTGGGACAGGGGTGAACGGGGAGCTGTTTTTT.

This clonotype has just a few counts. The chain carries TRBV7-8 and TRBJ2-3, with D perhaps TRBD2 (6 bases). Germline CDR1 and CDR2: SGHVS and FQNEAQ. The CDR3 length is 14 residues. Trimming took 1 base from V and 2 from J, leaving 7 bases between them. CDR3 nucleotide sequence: TGTGCCAGCAGCTTAGGCGGGGTCACAGATACGCAGTATTTT. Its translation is CASSLGGVTDTQYF.

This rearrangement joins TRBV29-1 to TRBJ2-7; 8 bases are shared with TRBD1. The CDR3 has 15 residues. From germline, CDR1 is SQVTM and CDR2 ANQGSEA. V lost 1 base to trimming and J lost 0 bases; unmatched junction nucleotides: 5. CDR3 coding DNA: TGCAGCGTTGAAGCTTCCGGGACAGGCTCCTACGAGCAGTACTTC. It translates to CSVEASGTGSYEQYF.

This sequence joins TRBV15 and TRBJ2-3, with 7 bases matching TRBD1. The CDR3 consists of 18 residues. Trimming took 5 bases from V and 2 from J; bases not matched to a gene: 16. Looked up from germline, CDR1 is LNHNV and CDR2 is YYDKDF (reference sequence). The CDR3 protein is CATSGSPIRGLYTDTQYF. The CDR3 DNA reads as TGTGCCACCAGCGGGAGTCCAATAAGGGGGCTCTACACAGATACGCAGTATTTT.

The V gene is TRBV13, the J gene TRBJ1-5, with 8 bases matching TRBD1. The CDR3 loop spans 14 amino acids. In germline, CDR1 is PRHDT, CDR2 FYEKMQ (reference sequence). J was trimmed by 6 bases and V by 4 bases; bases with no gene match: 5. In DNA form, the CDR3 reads TGTGCCAGCAGCTCCGGACAGGGTAGTCAGCCCCAGCATTTT. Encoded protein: CASSSGQGSQPQHF.

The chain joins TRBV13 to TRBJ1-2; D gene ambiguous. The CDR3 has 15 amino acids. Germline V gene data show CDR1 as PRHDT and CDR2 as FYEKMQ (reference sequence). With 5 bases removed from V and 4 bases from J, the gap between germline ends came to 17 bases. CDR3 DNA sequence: TGTGCCAGCAGCCCTACACACAGTAAATTCTATGGCTACACCTTC. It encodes CASSPTHSKFYGYTF.

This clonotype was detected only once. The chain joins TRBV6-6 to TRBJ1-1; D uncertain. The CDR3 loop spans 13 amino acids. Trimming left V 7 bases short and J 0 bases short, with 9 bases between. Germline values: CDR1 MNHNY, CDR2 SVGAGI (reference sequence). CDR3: CASIDIMNTEAFF. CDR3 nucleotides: TGTGCCAGCATCGACATCATGAACACTGAAGCTTTCTTT.

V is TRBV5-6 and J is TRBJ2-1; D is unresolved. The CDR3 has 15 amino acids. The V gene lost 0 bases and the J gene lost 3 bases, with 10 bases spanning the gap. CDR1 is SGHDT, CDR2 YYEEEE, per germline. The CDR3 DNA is TGTGCCAGCAGCTTGGTAGGAGCCCACTACAATGAGCAGTTCTTC. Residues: CASSLVGAHYNEQFF.

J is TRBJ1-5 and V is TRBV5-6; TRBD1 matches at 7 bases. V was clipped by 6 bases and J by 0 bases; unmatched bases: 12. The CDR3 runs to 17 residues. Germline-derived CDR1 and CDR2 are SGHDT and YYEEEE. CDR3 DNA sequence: TGTGCCAGCATTAACGTGAGAGGGGGCCATAGCAATCAGCCCCAGCATTTT. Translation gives CASINVRGGHSNQPQHF.

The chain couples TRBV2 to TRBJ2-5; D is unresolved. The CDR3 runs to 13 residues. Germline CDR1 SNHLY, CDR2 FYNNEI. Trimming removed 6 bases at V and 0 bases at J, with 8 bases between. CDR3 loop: CASSPDYQETQYF. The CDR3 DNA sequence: TGTGCCAGCAGCCCCGACTACCAAGAGACCCAGTACTTC.

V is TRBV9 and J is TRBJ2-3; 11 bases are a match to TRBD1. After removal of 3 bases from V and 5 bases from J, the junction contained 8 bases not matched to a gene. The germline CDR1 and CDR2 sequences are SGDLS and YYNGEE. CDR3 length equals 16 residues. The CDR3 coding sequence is TGTGCCAGCAGCGCCACTCCGGGACAGGGGGGAGATACGCAGTATTTT. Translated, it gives CASSATPGQGGDTQYF. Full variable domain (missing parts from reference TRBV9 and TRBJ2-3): DSGVTQTPKHLITATGQRVTLRCSPRSGDLSVYWYQQSLDQGLQFLIQYYNGEERAKGNILERFSAQQFPDLHSELNLSSLELGDSALYFCASSATPGQGGDTQYFGPGTRLTVL.

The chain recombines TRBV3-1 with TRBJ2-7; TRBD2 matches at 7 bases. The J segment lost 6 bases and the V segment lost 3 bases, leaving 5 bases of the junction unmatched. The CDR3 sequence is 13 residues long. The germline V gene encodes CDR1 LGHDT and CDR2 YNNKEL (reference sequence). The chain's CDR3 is CASSHSRGVEQYF. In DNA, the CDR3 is TGTGCCAGCAGCCACAGCCGGGGGGTCGAGCAGTACTTC.